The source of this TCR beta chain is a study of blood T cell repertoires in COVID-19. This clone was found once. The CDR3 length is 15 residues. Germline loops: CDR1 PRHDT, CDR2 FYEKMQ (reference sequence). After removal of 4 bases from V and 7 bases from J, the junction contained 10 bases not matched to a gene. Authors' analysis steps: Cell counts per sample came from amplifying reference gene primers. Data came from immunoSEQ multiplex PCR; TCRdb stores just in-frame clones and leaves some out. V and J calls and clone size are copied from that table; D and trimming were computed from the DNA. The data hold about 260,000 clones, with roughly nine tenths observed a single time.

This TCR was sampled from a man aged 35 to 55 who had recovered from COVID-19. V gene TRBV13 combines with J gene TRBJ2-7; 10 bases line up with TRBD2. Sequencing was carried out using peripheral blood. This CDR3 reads CASSSRTSGLGEQYF. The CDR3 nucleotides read TGTGCCAGCAGCTCTCGGACTAGCGGCCTTGGTGAGCAGTACTTC.